Each of the 3 T cell receptor beta chains below was sequenced from the same sample in a study of human T cells and chemical hapten exposure. As to time point: pre-sensitization, week 0. The treatment: therapeutic diphenylcyclopropenone sensitization with weekly scalp DPC. From the RACE reads, TCRdb called clonotypes with MiXCR, one entry per CDR3 protein. This table has tens of thousands of distinct CDR3 sequences, around an eighth appearing once. The material was whole blood, obtained in connection with sensitization to the hapten diphenylcyclopropenone (DPC). The receptors were sampled from a woman aged 25 to 39 with alopecia areata. Some clones in this sample may be carry-over from other donors' samples.

This clonotype was seen at least ten times. The V call is TRBV2, the J call TRBJ1-2; D might be TRBD1 (6 bases). Germline V gene sequence: CDR1 SNHLY, CDR2 FYNNEI. Trimming removed 7 bases at V and 1 base at J, with 10 bases between. The CDR3 is 13 amino acids. The CDR3 loop reads CASNRGINYGYTF. The CDR3, as DNA: TGTGCCAGCAATAGGGGGATTAACTATGGCTACACCTTC.

With respect to this clonotype: The CDR3 ends on some other residue instead of the conserved phenylalanine or tryptophan, so this is likely a read error. This sequence joins TRBV3-1 and TRBJ1-2; the D is unclear. V was clipped by 4 bases and J by 8 bases, with 20 bases between them. The CDR3 consists of 15 residues. CDR1 is LGHDT and CDR2 is YNNKEL in the germline V gene (reference sequence). CDR3: CASSPLTGYSGGYTS. CDR3 nucleotide sequence: TGTGCCAGCAGCCCGTTGACGGGATACTCCGGGGGCTACACCTCC.

V and J are TRBV7-9 and TRBJ2-7, with 7 bases matching TRBD1. CDR3 length: 14 amino acids. Looked up from germline, CDR1 is SEHNR and CDR2 is FQNEAQ (reference sequence). With 5 bases clipped from V and 2 bases from J, the junction kept 6 bases outside the gene matches. In nucleotides, the CDR3 is TGTGCCAGCAGCCCCCCAGGGGGTGCCTACGAGCAGTACTTC. Amino acid sequence: CASSPPGGAYEQYF.